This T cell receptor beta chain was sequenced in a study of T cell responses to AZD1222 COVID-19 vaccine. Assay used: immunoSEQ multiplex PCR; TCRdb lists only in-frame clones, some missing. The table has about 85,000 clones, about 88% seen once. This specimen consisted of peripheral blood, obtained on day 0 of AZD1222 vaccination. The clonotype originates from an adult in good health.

The CDR3 coding sequence is TGTGCCAGCAGTTACTCGCACCTTGGTGGCTACACCTTC. Its translation is CASSYSHLGGYTF. V and J are TRBV6-5 and TRBJ1-2, with unresolved D. V lost 0 bases and J 7 bases, leaving 9 bases between the germline ends. From germline, CDR1 is MNHEY and CDR2 SVGAGI. This CDR3 spans 13 amino acids.